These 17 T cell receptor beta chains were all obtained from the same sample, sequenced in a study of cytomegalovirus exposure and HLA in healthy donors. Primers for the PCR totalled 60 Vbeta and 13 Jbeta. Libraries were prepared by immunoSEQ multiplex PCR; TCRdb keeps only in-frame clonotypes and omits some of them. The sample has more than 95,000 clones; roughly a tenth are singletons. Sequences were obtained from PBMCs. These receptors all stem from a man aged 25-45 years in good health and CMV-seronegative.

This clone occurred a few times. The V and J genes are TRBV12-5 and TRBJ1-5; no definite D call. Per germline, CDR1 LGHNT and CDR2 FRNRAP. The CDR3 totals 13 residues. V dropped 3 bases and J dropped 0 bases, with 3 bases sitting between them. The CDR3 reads CASGFSSNQPQHF. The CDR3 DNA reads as TGTGCTAGTGGTTTCAGTAGCAATCAGCCCCAGCATTTT.

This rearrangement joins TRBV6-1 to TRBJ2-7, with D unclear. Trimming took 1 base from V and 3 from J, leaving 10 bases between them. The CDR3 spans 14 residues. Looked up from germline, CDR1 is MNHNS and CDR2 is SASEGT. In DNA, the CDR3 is TGTGCCAGCAGTGAAGACAGTTGGTTCTACGAGCAGTACTTC. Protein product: CASSEDSWFYEQYF.

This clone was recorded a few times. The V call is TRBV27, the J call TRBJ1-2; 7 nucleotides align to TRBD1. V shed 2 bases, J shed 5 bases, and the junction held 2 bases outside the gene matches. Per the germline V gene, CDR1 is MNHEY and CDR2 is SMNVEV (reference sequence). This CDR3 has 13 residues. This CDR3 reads CASSLGTAYGYTF. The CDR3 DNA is TGTGCCAGCAGTTTAGGGACAGCTTATGGCTACACCTTC.

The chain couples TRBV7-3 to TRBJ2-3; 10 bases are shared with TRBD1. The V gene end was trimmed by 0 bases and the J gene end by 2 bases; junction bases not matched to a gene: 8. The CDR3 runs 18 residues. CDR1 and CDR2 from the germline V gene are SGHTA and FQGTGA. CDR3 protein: CASSLTPGTGANTDTQYF. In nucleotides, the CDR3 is TGTGCCAGCAGCTTAACACCCGGGACAGGGGCCAACACAGATACGCAGTATTTT.

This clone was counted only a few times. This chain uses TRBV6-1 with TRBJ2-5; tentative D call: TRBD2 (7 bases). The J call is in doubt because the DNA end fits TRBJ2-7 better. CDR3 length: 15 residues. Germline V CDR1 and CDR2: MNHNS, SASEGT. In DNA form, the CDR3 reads TGTGCCAGCAGTCCCGGAGGGGGGGACTCCTACGAGCAGTACTTC. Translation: CASSPGGGDSYEQYF.

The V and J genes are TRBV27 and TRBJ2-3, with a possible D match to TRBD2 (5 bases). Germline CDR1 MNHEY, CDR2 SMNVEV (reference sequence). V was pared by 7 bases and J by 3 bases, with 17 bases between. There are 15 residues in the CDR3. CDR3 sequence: CASTSRSGITDTQYF. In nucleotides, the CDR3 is TGTGCCAGCACTTCCCGGTCCGGGATTACAGATACGCAGTATTTT.

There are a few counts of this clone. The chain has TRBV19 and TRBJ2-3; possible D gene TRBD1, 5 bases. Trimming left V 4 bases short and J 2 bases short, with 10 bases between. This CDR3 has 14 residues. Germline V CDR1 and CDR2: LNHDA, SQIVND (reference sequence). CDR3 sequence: CASSSGHNTDTQYF. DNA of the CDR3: TGTGCCAGTAGTAGTGGACATAACACAGATACGCAGTATTTT.

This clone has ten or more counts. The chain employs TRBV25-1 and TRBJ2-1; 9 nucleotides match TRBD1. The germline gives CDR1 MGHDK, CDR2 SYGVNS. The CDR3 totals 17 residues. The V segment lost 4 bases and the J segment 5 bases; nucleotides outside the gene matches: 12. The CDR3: CASSAWDGTGFDNEQFF. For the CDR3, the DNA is TGTGCCAGCAGTGCTTGGGACGGGACAGGGTTCGACAATGAGCAGTTCTTC.

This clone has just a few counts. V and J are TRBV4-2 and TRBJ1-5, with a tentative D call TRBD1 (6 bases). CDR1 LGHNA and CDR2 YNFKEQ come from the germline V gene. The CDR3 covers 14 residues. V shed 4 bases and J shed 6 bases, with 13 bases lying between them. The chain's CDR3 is CASSPRDIGQPQHF. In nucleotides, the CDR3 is TGTGCCAGCAGCCCCCGGGACATAGGTCAGCCCCAGCATTTT.

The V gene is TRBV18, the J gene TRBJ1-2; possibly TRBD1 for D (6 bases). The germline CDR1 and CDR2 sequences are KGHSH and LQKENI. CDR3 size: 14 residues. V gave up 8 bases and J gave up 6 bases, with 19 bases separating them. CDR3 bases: TGTGCCAGCGCGAAAAGTACAGGGACGGATGGCTACACCTTC. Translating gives CASAKSTGTDGYTF. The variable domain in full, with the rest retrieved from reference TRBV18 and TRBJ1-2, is NAGVMQNPRHLVRRRGQEARLRCSPMKGHSHVYWYRQLPEEGLKFMVYLQKENIIDESGMPKERFSAEFPKEGPSILRIQQVVRGDSAAYFCASAKSTGTDGYTFGSGTRLTVV.

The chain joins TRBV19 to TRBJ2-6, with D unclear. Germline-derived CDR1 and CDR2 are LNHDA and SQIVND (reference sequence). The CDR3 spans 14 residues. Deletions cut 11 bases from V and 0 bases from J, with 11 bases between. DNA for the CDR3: TGTGCCGGCCGGAGTTCCTCTGGGGCCAACGTCCTGACTTTC. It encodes CAGRSSSGANVLTF.

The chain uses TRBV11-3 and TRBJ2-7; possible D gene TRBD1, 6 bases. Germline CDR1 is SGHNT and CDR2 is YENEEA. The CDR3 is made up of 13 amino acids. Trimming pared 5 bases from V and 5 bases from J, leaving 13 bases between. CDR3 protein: CASSPRGGNEQYF. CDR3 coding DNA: TGTGCCAGCAGCCCTAGAGGGGGTAACGAGCAGTACTTC. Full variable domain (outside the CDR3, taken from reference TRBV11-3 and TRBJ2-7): EAGVVQSPRYKIIEKKQPVAFWCNPISGHNTLYWYLQNLGQGPELLIRYENEEAVDDSQLPKDRFSAERLKGVDSTLKIQPAELGDSAVYLCASSPRGGNEQYFGPGTRLTVT.

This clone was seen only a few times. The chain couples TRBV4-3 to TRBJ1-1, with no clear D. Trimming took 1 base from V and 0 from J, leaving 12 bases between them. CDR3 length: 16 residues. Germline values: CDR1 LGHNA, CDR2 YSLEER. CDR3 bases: TGCGCCAGCAGCCAAGGTACGGGAAACCTGAACACTGAAGCTTTCTTT. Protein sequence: CASSQGTGNLNTEAFF.

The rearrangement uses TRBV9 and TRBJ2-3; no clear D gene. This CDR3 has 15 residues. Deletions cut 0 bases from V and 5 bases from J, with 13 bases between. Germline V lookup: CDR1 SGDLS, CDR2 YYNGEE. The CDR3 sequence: CASSVDPTELDTQYF. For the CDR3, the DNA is TGTGCCAGCAGCGTAGACCCGACTGAATTAGATACGCAGTATTTT.

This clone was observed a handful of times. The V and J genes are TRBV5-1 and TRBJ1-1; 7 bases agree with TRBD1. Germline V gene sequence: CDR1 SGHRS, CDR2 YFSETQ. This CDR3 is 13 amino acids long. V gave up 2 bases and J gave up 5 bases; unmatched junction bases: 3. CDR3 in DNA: TGCGCCAGCAGCTTTCCAGGGGGGACTGAAGCTTTCTTT. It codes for CASSFPGGTEAFF. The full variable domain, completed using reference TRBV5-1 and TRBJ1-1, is KAGVTQTPRYLIKTRGQQVTLSCSPISGHRSVSWYQQTPGQGLQFLFEYFSETQRNKGNFPGRFSGRQFSNSRSEMNVSTLELGDSALYLCASSFPGGTEAFFGQGTRLTVV.

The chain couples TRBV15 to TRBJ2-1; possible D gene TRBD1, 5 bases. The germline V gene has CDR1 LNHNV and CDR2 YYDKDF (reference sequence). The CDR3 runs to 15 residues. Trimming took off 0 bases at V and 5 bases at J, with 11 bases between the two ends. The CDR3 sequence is CATSRDPGINNEQFF. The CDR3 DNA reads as TGTGCCACCAGCAGAGATCCAGGGATAAACAATGAGCAGTTCTTC.

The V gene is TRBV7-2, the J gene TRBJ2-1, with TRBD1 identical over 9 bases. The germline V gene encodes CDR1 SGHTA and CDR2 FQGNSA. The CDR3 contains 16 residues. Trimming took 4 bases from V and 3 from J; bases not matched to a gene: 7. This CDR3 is CASSSGRGQGYNEQFF. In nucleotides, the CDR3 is TGTGCCAGCAGCTCCGGTAGGGGACAGGGCTACAATGAGCAGTTCTTC.